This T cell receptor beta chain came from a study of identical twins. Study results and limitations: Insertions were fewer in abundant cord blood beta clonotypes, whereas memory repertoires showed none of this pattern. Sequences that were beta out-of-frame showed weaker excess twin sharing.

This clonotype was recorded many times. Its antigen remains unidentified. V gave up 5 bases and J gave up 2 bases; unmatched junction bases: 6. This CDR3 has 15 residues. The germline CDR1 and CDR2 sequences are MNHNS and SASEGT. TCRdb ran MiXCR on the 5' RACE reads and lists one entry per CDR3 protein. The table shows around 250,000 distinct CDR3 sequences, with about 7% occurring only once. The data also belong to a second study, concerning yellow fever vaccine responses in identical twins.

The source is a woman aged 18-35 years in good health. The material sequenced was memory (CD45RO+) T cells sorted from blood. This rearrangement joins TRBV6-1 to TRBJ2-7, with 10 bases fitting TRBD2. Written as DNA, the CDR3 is TGTGCCAGCAGTCCCACTAGCGGGACTACCTACGAGCAGTACTTC. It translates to CASSPTSGTTYEQYF.